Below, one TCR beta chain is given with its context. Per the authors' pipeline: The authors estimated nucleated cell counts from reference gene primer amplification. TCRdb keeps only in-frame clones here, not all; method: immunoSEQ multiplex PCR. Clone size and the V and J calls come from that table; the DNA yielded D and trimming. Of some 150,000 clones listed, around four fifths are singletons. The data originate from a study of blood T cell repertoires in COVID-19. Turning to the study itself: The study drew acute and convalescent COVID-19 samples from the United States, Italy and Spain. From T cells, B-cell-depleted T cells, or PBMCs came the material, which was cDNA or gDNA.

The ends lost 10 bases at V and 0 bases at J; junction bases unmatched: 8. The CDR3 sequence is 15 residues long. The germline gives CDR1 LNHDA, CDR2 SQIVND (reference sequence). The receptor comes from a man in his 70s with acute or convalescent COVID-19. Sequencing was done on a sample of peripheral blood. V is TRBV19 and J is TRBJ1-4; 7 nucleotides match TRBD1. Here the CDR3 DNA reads TGTGCCACCAGGGACAGACCATCAACTAATGAAAAACTGTTTTTT. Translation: CATRDRPSTNEKLFF.